Listed below are T cell receptor beta chains from one sample, sequenced in a study of blood T cell repertoires in COVID-19. TCRdb keeps only in-frame clones here, not all; method: immunoSEQ multiplex PCR. In the table there are hundreds of thousands of clones, 88% of which are singletons. The sequencing sample was made of peripheral blood. The receptors were gathered from a woman in her 30s who had recovered from COVID-19. The CDR3 runs from the conserved cysteine through the conserved F or W. Each record gives: D gene, clone size, J gene, V gene, CDR3 DNA, CDR3 protein. A D gene is named only where the DNA matches it firmly. A row's size may be missing; if present it is once, few, many or a size class.

NA | once | TRBJ1-2 | TRBV6-2/TRBV6-3 | TGTGCCAGCAGTTACTCGGGGGACAACTATAACTATGGCTACACCTTC | CASSYSGDNYNYGYTF
TRBD1 | NA | TRBJ1-1 | TRBV30 | TGTGCCTGGAGTGTTCAGGGGGACACTGAAGCTTTCTTT | CAWSVQGDTEAFF
NA | NA | TRBJ1-1 | TRBV10-3 | TGTGCCATCAGTGATCAGGGGAAGAACACTGAAGCTTTCTTT | CAISDQGKNTEAFF
NA | NA | TRBJ1-1 | TRBV19 | TGTGCCAGTAGTATCTCGGGTCGCTTCACTGAAGCTTTCTTT | CASSISGRFTEAFF
NA | once | TRBJ1-3 | TRBV28 | TGTGCCAGCAGTACTCAGACGGGTGTGTATGGAAACACCATATATTTT | CASSTQTGVYGNTIYF
NA | few | TRBJ2-2 | TRBV14 | TGTGCCAGCCGCCAGAGCGCGAACACCGGGGAGCTGTTTTTT | CASRQSANTGELFF
NA | NA | TRBJ2-2 | TRBV9 | TGTGCCAGCAGCGTAGAGGGGACTCTGAACACCGGGGAGCTGTTTTTT | CASSVEGTLNTGELFF
NA | few | TRBJ1-3 | TRBV2 | TGTGCCAGCAGTCCTGAGATATCTGGAAACACCATATATTTT | CASSPEISGNTIYF
TRBD2 | NA | TRBJ2-1 | TRBV28 | TGTGCCAGCTTAACCAGCGGGGGGACAAGACGGCAGTTCTTC | CASLTSGGTRRQFF
NA | NA | TRBJ2-1 | TRBV5-1 | TGCGCCAGCAGCTTGGAACTATCTACCGATGAGCAGTTCTTC | CASSLELSTDEQFF
NA | NA | TRBJ1-1 | TRBV2 | TGTGGCCCCGGGGGGGGTCGTACTGAAGCTTTCTTT | CGPGGGRTEAFF
TRBD1 | NA | TRBJ1-2 | TRBV6-5 | TGTGCCAGCAGTTACTCTTACAGGGGTAACTATGGCTACACCTTC | CASSYSYRGNYGYTF
NA | once | TRBJ2-7 | TRBV15 | TGTGCCACCAGCAGAGATCGGAGCTCGGTGGTCTACGAGCAGTACTTC | CATSRDRSSVVYEQYF
TRBD1 | NA | TRBJ1-4 | TRBV19 | TGTGCCAGTAGTTCGCACTCATGGACAGGGGGTAATGAAAAACTGTTTTTT | CASSSHSWTGGNEKLFF
NA | NA | TRBJ2-3 | TRBV6-6 | TGTGCCAGCAGTTACGGGCCCACAGATACGCAGTATTTT | CASSYGPTDTQYF
NA | NA | TRBJ1-3 | TRBV6-5 | TGTGCCAGCAGCTGGACAGCTATCTCTGGAAACACCATATATTTT | CASSWTAISGNTIYF
NA | NA | TRBJ1-1 | TRBV18 | TGTGCCAGCTCTCTGTGGGCAGGAAACACTGAAGCTTTCTTT | CASSLWAGNTEAFF
TRBD1 | NA | TRBJ1-3 | TRBV7-9 | TGTGCCAGCAGCAATCGACAGGGGGCCTTGGTTGGAAACACCATATATTTT | CASSNRQGALVGNTIYF
NA | NA | TRBJ2-2 | TRBV5-1 | TGCGCCAGCAGGTCCTTATTAACCGGGGAGCTGTTTTTT | CASRSLLTGELFF
TRBD2 | NA | TRBJ2-3 | TRBV7-2 | TGTGCCAGCAGCTTAGTATTCGGGGGGACAGATACGCAGTATTTT | CASSLVFGGTDTQYF